This is a list of T cell receptor beta chains from one sample in a study of blood T cell repertoires in COVID-19. The repertoire was sequenced with immunoSEQ multiplex PCR; TCRdb's copy has only in-frame clones and lacks some. The table records some 68,000 clones, around 90% of them present only once. The sample was peripheral blood. These receptors originate from a man aged 45-65 years with COVID-19, enrolled during active disease. Both conserved end residues are part of each CDR3. D genes are given only for firm matches. Size is stated for part of the rows, as once, few or many counts, or as a class when the clone is expanded.

abundance: NA; v_gene: TRBV28; j_gene: TRBJ1-3; d_gene: NA; CDR3nt: TGTGCCAGCAGTTTATCGGGGGTACCTGGAAACACCATATATTTT; CDR3aa: CASSLSGVPGNTIYF
abundance: NA; v_gene: TRBV19; j_gene: TRBJ2-7; d_gene: TRBD1; CDR3nt: TGTGCCAGTAGTTCCGGGACAGGGGGGGACGAGCAGTACTTC; CDR3aa: CASSSGTGGDEQYF
abundance: NA; v_gene: TRBV5-1; j_gene: TRBJ2-7; d_gene: TRBD2; CDR3nt: TGCGCCAGCAGCCCCAGACTAGCGGGAGCCCGAGAGCAGTACTTC; CDR3aa: CASSPRLAGAREQYF
abundance: NA; v_gene: TRBV21-1; j_gene: TRBJ2-5; d_gene: NA; CDR3nt: TGTGCCAGCAGCAAAAGATGTACCTTAGGGGTAGGGACCCAGTACTTC; CDR3aa: CASSKRCTLGVGTQYF
abundance: once; v_gene: TRBV28; j_gene: TRBJ1-5; d_gene: TRBD1; CDR3nt: TGTGCCAGCAGCCAAAGAGGACAGGGGCATCAGCCCCAGCATTTT; CDR3aa: CASSQRGQGHQPQHF
abundance: NA; v_gene: TRBV2; j_gene: TRBJ1-2; d_gene: NA; CDR3nt: TGTGCCAGCAGTGAGGCCTTCTATGGCTACACCTTC; CDR3aa: CASSEAFYGYTF
abundance: NA; v_gene: TRBV5-1; j_gene: TRBJ1-5; d_gene: NA; CDR3nt: TGCGCCAGCAGCTTGGGAACTGGTCAGCCCCAGCATTTT; CDR3aa: CASSLGTGQPQHF
abundance: NA; v_gene: TRBV6-5; j_gene: TRBJ1-3; d_gene: NA; CDR3nt: TGTGCCAGTCATAGTTCTGGAAACACCATATATTTT; CDR3aa: CASHSSGNTIYF
abundance: NA; v_gene: TRBV7-8; j_gene: TRBJ2-2; d_gene: TRBD1; CDR3nt: TGTGCCAGCAGCAGATCCGGGACAGCCAACACCGGGGAGCTGTTTTTT; CDR3aa: CASSRSGTANTGELFF
abundance: NA; v_gene: TRBV6-2/TRBV6-3; j_gene: TRBJ2-2; d_gene: NA; CDR3nt: TGTGCCAGCAGTTACTCGAGGGGGGGCACCGGGGAGCTGTTTTTT; CDR3aa: CASSYSRGGTGELFF
abundance: NA; v_gene: TRBV5-1; j_gene: TRBJ2-2; d_gene: NA; CDR3nt: TGCGCCAGCAGCTTGGGCGGCCAACTCACCGGGGAGCTGTTTTTT; CDR3aa: CASSLGGQLTGELFF
abundance: once; v_gene: TRBV4-2; j_gene: TRBJ2-2; d_gene: TRBD2; CDR3nt: TGTGCCAGCAGCCAAGGACTAGCGGGAGGGCCCGGGGAGCTGTTTTTT; CDR3aa: CASSQGLAGGPGELFF
abundance: NA; v_gene: TRBV19; j_gene: TRBJ1-2; d_gene: NA; CDR3nt: TGTGCCAGTAGTATAGCAGTCGATGGTGGCTACACCTTC; CDR3aa: CASSIAVDGGYTF
abundance: once; v_gene: TRBV5-6; j_gene: TRBJ2-7; d_gene: NA; CDR3nt: TGTGCCAGCAGCTTGGGTGGACAATTCTACGAGCAGTACTTC; CDR3aa: CASSLGGQFYEQYF
abundance: NA; v_gene: TRBV5-8; j_gene: TRBJ1-2; d_gene: NA; CDR3nt: TGTGCCAGCACCCTCGGGGGGGTCGGCTATGGCTACACCTTC; CDR3aa: CASTLGGVGYGYTF
abundance: NA; v_gene: TRBV4-1; j_gene: TRBJ2-2; d_gene: NA; CDR3nt: TGCGCCAGCAGCTGGCCGAACACCGGGGAGCTGTTTTTT; CDR3aa: CASSWPNTGELFF
abundance: NA; v_gene: TRBV28; j_gene: TRBJ2-7; d_gene: TRBD2; CDR3nt: TGTGCCAGCAGTTTGCGGGGGGACCCCGTCGAGCAGTACTTC; CDR3aa: CASSLRGDPVEQYF
abundance: NA; v_gene: TRBV12-3/TRBV12-4; j_gene: TRBJ2-7; d_gene: NA; CDR3nt: TGTGCCAGCAGTTTGGGCCAGGGCAACGAGCAGTACTTC; CDR3aa: CASSLGQGNEQYF
abundance: NA; v_gene: TRBV7-2; j_gene: TRBJ1-2; d_gene: NA; CDR3nt: TGTGCCAGCAGCTTAGCCTCTCAGACGCGGGACTCCTATGGCTACACCTTC; CDR3aa: CASSLASQTRDSYGYTF
abundance: NA; v_gene: TRBV2; j_gene: TRBJ1-5; d_gene: NA; CDR3nt: TGTGCCAGCAACCCGGGATTCAATCAGCCCCAGCATTTT; CDR3aa: CASNPGFNQPQHF
abundance: NA; v_gene: TRBV11-3; j_gene: TRBJ2-1; d_gene: TRBD2; CDR3nt: TGTGCCAGCAGCTTAGGTTTCATCGCGGGAGGGAATGAGCAGTTCTTC; CDR3aa: CASSLGFIAGGNEQFF
abundance: NA; v_gene: TRBV19; j_gene: TRBJ2-1; d_gene: TRBD2; CDR3nt: TGTGCCAGTAGTCCCCGGACTAGCGGGAGTCGATCCTACAATGAGCAGTTCTTC; CDR3aa: CASSPRTSGSRSYNEQFF
abundance: NA; v_gene: TRBV28; j_gene: TRBJ1-2; d_gene: NA; CDR3nt: TGTGCCAGCAGTTTATTAGCCTATGGCTACACCTTC; CDR3aa: CASSLLAYGYTF
abundance: NA; v_gene: TRBV7-9; j_gene: TRBJ1-1; d_gene: TRBD1; CDR3nt: TGTGCCAGCAGCTTAGCGAGGGACAGGGGGAACACTGAAGCTTTCTTT; CDR3aa: CASSLARDRGNTEAFF
abundance: NA; v_gene: TRBV19; j_gene: TRBJ1-1; d_gene: NA; CDR3nt: TGTGCCAGCGCCCCGGCGGGACTCAAGAACACTGAAGCTTTCTTT; CDR3aa: CASAPAGLKNTEAFF
abundance: NA; v_gene: TRBV10-3; j_gene: TRBJ1-2; d_gene: NA; CDR3nt: TGTGCCATCCGGGAGGGAGACTATGGCTACACCTTC; CDR3aa: CAIREGDYGYTF
abundance: NA; v_gene: TRBV20-1; j_gene: TRBJ2-1; d_gene: NA; CDR3nt: TGCAGTGCTAGTTCCGACAACAATGAGCAGTTCTTC; CDR3aa: CSASSDNNEQFF